The entry that follows covers one T cell receptor beta chain sequence. Its target is unknown. This sample was included in a study of neoadjuvant nivolumab and ipilimumab in lung cancer. The study, taken as a whole, reports: Only two of four nivolumab-treated tumors gained richness and clonality by surgery.

The protocol was immunoSEQ multiplex PCR, while the TCRdb copy is restricted to in-frame clones and leaves out a portion. This table holds some 28,000 clones, over 80% found once. Source: tumor tissue, taken after neoadjuvant nivolumab, alone or with ipilimumab, at or shortly before surgery. The sequence derives from an adult with non-small cell lung cancer.

CDR3 in DNA: TGTGCCAGCAGCCCCGCCCTACAGCCCACTGAAGCTTTCTTT. It translates to CASSPALQPTEAFF. The chain uses TRBV7-8 and TRBJ1-1; D is ambiguous. CDR3 size: 14 residues. V shed 5 bases and J shed 4 bases, with 14 bases lying between them. Germline values: CDR1 SGHVS, CDR2 FQNEAQ.